This TCR beta chain was captured in a study of blood T cell repertoires in COVID-19. Background on the study: Collection of acute and convalescent COVID-19 samples took place in the United States, Italy and Spain. PBMCs, B-cell-depleted T cells, or T cells provided the cDNA or gDNA that made up the material.

Study processing details: Amplification of reference gene primers was used by the study to estimate nucleated cell counts. Some clones are missing from TCRdb's copy, which holds only in-frame ones; the method was immunoSEQ multiplex PCR. V and J calls plus clone size are reproduced from that table; the DNA served to infer D and trimming. The sample records 400,000 to 550,000 clones, about 89% being singletons. This CDR3 contains 15 residues. V shed 4 bases, J shed 1 base, and the junction held 6 bases outside the gene matches. Germline lookup yields CDR1 SGHTA and CDR2 FQGNSA. Material for sequencing was peripheral blood. J is TRBJ1-2 and V is TRBV7-2; TRBD1 matches at 7 bases. The TCR originated in a woman in her twenties or thirties with acute or convalescent COVID-19. This CDR3 reads CASSSGQDLNYGYTF. The CDR3 DNA sequence: TGTGCCAGCAGCTCAGGACAGGACCTTAACTATGGCTACACCTTC.